The sequence of this TCR beta chain was determined in a study of blood T cell repertoires in COVID-19. Whole-study context: Both acute and convalescent COVID-19 samples were obtained from the United States, Italy and Spain. PBMCs, B-cell-depleted T cells, or T cells were the source of the cDNA or gDNA that made up the material.

As handled by the study authors: Nucleated cell counts were estimated from reference gene primer amplification. Assay used: immunoSEQ multiplex PCR; TCRdb lists only in-frame clones, some missing. V and J calls and clone size are those listed in that table; D and trimming were worked out from the DNA. This table has about 250,000 clones, over 70% appearing once. The V and J ends lost 5 bases and 2 bases, in that order; junction bases with no gene match: 7. Germline values: CDR1 SGHNT, CDR2 YENEEA. This CDR3 has 16 amino acids. This TCR was recovered from a man older than 75 with acute or convalescent COVID-19. Specimen: peripheral blood. V gene TRBV11-3 combines with J gene TRBJ2-1; 9 bases are shared with TRBD1. CDR3 sequence: CASSPGGQGTYNEQFF. The CDR3 DNA is TGTGCCAGCAGCCCCGGGGGACAGGGCACCTACAATGAGCAGTTCTTC.